This TCR beta chain derives from a study of shared clonotypes between healthy human individuals. This clone was detected only a few times. What it recognizes is unknown. CDR1 is SGHDN, CDR2 FVKESK, per germline. V gave up 6 bases and J gave up 6 bases; unmatched junction bases: 4. This CDR3 contains 13 residues. Sequencing used immunoSEQ multiplex PCR; TCRdb keeps in-frame clones, though not all of them. This table has 2 million to 2.5 million clones, almost 96% appearing once. Each donor was a Caucasian adult residing in Nashville, Tennessee. Study findings and constraints: Generation probabilities of non-shared clonotypes were lower (relative to those shared by all four donors).

This sequence originates from a man between 18 and 29 years old in good health. Sample: naive CD4+ T cells sorted from blood. Subset noted: CD45RA+ positively selected. The chain is built from TRBV14 and TRBJ1-2; 10 nucleotides line up with TRBD1. Here the CDR3 DNA reads TGTGCCAGCAGGCGACAGGGGGCAGATGGCTACACCTTC. Translating gives CASRRQGADGYTF. Using reference TRBV14 and TRBJ1-2 for the parts outside the CDR3, the full variable domain is EAGVTQFPSHSVIEKGQTVTLRCDPISGHDNLYWYRRVMGKEIKFLLHFVKESKQDESGMPNNRFLAERTGGTYSTLKVQPAELEDSGVYFCASRRQGADGYTFGSGTRLTVV.